The entry below describes one T cell receptor beta chain. Its antigen is unknown. The sample belongs to a study of T-cell memory formation after mild COVID-19. The study's findings and limits: A second wave expanding day 15 to 37 was CD4+-biased; contracting clones were balanced.

TCRdb redid the calling of the 5' RACE reads with MiXCR, one entry per CDR3 protein. The data show roughly 120,000 distinct CDR3 sequences, roughly 15% seen once. Germline V lookup: CDR1 SNHLY, CDR2 FYNNEI. This CDR3 is built from 15 residues. Trimming pared 8 bases from V and 0 bases from J, leaving 17 bases between. The sequencing sample was made of PBMCs or a T cell subset sorted from them (not recorded which). This chain uses TRBV2 with TRBJ2-7, with D perhaps TRBD2 (5 bases). The source of this sequence is an adult woman who had mild COVID-19 (a few samples of this study predate the infection). Cell type and time point are not known. CDR3 nucleotides: TGTGCCAGCTTAGCGCGGCAGGAGAGCTCCTACGAGCAGTACTTC. It encodes CASLARQESSYEQYF.